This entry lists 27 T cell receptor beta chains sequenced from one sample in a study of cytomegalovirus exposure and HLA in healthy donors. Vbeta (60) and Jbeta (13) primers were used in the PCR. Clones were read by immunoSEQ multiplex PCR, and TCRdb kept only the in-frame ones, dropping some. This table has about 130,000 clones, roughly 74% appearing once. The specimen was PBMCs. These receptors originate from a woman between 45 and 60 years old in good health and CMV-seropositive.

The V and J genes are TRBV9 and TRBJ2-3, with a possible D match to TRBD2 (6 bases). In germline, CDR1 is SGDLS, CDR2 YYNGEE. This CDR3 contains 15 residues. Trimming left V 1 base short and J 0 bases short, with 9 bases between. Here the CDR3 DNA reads TGTGCCAGCAGCGTACGGGGGACTAGCACAGATACGCAGTATTTT. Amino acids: CASSVRGTSTDTQYF.

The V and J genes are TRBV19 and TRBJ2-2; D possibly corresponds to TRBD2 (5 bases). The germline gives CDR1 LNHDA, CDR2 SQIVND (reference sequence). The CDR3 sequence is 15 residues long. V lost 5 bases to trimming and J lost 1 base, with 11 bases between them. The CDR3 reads CASSPRTVNTGELFF. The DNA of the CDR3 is TGTGCCAGTAGTCCACGGACTGTGAACACCGGGGAGCTGTTTTTT.

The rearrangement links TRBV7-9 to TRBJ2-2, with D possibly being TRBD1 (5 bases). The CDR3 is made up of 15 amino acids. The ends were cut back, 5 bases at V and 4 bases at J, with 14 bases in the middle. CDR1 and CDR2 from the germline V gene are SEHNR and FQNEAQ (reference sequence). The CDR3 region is CASSQPTQGTGELFF. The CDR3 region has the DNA TGTGCCAGCAGCCAGCCCACCCAGGGCACCGGGGAGCTGTTTTTT.

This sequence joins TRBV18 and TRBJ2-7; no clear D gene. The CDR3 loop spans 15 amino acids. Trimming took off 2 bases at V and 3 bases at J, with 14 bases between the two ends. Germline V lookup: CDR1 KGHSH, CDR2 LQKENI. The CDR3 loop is CASSPWRGEDYEQYF. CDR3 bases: TGTGCCAGCTCACCATGGAGAGGAGAAGACTACGAGCAGTACTTC. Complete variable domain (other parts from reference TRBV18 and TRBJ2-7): NAGVMQNPRHLVRRRGQEARLRCSPMKGHSHVYWYRQLPEEGLKFMVYLQKENIIDESGMPKERFSAEFPKEGPSILRIQQVVRGDSAAYFCASSPWRGEDYEQYFGPGTRLTVT.

The CDR3 DNA sequence: TGTGCCAGCAGCACAGGGACGCACCATCAGCCCCAGCATTTT. Protein product: CASSTGTHHQPQHF. The chain combines TRBV28 with TRBJ1-5, with a tentative D call TRBD1 (6 bases). In germline, CDR1 is MDHEN, CDR2 SYDVKM. The CDR3 length is 14 residues. Trimming stripped 6 bases from V and 5 bases from J, with 14 bases between.

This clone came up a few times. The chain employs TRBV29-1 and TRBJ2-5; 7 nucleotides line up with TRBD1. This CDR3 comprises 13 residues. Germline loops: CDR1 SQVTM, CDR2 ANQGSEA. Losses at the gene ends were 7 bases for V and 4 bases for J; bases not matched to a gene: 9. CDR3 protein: CSAREGGRETQYF. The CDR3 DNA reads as TGCAGCGCTCGAGAAGGGGGCCGAGAGACCCAGTACTTC.

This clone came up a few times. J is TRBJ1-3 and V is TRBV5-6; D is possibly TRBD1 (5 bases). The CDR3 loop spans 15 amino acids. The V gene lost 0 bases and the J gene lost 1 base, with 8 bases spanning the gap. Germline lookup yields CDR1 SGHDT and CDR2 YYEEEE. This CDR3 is CASSLAQVSGNTIYF. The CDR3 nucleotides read TGTGCCAGCAGCTTGGCACAGGTATCTGGAAACACCATATATTTT.

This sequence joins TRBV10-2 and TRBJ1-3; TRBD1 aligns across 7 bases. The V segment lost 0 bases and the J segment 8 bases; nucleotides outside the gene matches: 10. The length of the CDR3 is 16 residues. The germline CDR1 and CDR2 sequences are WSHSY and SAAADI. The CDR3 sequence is CASSESFRQGLYTIYF. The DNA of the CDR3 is TGCGCCAGCAGTGAGTCATTCCGACAGGGCCTCTACACCATATATTTT.

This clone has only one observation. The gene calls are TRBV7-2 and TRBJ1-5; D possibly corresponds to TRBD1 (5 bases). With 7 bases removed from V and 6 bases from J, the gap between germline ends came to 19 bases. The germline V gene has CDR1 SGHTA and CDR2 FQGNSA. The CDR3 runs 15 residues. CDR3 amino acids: CASTLIPTESQPQHF. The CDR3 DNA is TGTGCCAGCACCTTGATTCCGACAGAGAGTCAGCCCCAGCATTTT.

The DNA for the CDR3 is TGCGCCAGCAGCCAAGAAGGCATCGGGGGTTCTGGAAACACCATATATTTT. Encoded protein: CASSQEGIGGSGNTIYF. J is TRBJ1-3 and V is TRBV4-1; D possibly corresponds to TRBD1 (5 bases). CDR1 and CDR2 from the germline V gene are MGHRA and YSYEKL. This CDR3 has 17 amino acids. With 0 bases removed from V and 1 base from J, the gap between germline ends came to 13 bases.

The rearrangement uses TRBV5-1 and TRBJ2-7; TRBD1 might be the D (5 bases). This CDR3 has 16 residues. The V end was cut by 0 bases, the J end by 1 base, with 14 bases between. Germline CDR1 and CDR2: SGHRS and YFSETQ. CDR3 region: CASSLVSGAGSYEQYF. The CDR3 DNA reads TGCGCCAGCAGCTTGGTATCTGGGGCCGGGTCCTACGAGCAGTACTTC. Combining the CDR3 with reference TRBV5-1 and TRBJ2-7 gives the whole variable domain KAGVTQTPRYLIKTRGQQVTLSCSPISGHRSVSWYQQTPGQGLQFLFEYFSETQRNKGNFPGRFSGRQFSNSRSEMNVSTLELGDSALYLCASSLVSGAGSYEQYFGPGTRLTVT.

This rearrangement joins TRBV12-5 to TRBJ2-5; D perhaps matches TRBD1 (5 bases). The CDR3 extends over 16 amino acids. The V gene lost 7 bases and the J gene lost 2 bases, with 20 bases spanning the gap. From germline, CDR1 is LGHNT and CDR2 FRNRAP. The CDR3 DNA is TGTGCTAGTGAAGGTAGACAGAAGGAGAGGCAAGAGACCCAGTACTTC. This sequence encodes CASEGRQKERQETQYF.

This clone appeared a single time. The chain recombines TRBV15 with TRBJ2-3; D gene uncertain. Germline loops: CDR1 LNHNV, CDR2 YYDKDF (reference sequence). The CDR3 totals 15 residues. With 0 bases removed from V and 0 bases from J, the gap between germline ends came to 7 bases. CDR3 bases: TGTGCCACCAGCAGAGACACAGTTAGCACAGATACGCAGTATTTT. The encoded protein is CATSRDTVSTDTQYF.

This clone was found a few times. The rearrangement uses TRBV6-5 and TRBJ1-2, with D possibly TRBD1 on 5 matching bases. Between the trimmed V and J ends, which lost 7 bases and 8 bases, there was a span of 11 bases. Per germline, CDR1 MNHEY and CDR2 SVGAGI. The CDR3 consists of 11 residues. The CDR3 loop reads CASTQGRGYTF. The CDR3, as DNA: TGTGCCAGCACCCAGGGCAGGGGCTACACCTTC.

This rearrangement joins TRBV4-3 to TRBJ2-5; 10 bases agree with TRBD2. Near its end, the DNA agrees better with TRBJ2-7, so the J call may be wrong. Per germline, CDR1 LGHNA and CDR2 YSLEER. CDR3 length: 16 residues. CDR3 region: CASSQGSGGVSYEQYF. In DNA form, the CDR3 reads TGCGCCAGCAGCCAGGGAAGCGGGGGGGTTTCCTACGAGCAGTACTTC.

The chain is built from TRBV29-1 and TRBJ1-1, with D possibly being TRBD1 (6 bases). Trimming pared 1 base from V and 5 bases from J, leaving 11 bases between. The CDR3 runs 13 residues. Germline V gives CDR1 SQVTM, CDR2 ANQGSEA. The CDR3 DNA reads TGCAGCGTTGAAGCAGGGGCCTGGACTGAAGCTTTCTTT. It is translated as CSVEAGAWTEAFF.

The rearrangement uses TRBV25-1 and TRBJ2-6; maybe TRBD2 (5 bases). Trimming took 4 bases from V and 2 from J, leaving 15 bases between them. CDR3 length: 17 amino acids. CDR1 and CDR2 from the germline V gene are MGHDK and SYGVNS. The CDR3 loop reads CASSGGRGRTGANVLTF. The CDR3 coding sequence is TGTGCCAGCAGTGGAGGGCGAGGCAGGACTGGGGCCAACGTCCTGACTTTC.

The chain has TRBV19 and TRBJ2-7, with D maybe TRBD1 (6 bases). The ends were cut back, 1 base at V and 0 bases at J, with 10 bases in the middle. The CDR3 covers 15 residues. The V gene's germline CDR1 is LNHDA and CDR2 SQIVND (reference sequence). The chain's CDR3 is CASSIGPDSSYEQYF. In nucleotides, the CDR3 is TGTGCCAGTAGTATAGGACCGGACAGCTCCTACGAGCAGTACTTC. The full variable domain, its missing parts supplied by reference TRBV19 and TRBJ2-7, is DGGITQSPKYLFRKEGQNVTLSCEQNLNHDAMYWYRQDPGQGLRLIYYSQIVNDFQKGDIAEGYSVSREKKESFPLTVTSAQKNPTAFYLCASSIGPDSSYEQYFGPGTRLTVT.

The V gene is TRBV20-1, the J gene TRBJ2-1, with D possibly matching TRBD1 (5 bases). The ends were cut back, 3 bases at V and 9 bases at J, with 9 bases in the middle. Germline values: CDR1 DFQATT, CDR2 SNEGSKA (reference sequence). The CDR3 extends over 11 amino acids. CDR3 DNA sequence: TGCAGTGCTAGGCGACAGTCTGAGCAGTTCTTC. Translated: CSARRQSEQFF.

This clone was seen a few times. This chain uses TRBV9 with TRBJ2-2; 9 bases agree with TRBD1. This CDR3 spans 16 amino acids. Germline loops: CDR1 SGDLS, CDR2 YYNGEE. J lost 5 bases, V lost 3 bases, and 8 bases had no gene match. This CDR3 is CASSGGTGLWTGELFF. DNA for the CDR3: TGTGCCAGCAGCGGGGGGACAGGGTTGTGGACCGGGGAGCTGTTTTTT. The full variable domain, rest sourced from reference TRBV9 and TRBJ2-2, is DSGVTQTPKHLITATGQRVTLRCSPRSGDLSVYWYQQSLDQGLQFLIQYYNGEERAKGNILERFSAQQFPDLHSELNLSSLELGDSALYFCASSGGTGLWTGELFFGEGSRLTVL.

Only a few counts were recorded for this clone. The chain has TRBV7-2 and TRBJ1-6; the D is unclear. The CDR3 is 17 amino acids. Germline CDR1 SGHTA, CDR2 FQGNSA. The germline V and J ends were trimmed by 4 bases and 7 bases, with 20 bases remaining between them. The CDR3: CASSSSLSNQRNSPLHF. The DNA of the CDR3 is TGTGCCAGCAGCTCTTCCCTCAGTAACCAGAGGAATTCACCCCTCCACTTT.

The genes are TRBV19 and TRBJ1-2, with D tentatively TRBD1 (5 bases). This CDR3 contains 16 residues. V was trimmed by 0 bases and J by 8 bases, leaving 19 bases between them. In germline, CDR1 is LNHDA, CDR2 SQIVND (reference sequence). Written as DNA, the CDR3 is TGTGCCAGTAGTATAGAGGAACGGGGGGTCGGAGGAGGCTACACCTTC. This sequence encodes CASSIEERGVGGGYTF.

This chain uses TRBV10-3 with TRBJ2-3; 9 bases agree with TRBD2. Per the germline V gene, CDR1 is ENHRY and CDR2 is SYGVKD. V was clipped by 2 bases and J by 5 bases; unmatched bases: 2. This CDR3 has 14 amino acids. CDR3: CAISESGGLDTQYF. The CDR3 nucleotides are TGTGCCATCAGTGAGAGCGGGGGGCTAGATACGCAGTATTTT.

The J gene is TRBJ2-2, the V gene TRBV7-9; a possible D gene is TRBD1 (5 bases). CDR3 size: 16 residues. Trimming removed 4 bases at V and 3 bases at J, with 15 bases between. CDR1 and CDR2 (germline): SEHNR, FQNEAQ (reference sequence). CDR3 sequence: CASSSPGREYTGELFF. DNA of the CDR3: TGTGCCAGCAGCTCGCCGGGCAGGGAATACACCGGGGAGCTGTTTTTT.

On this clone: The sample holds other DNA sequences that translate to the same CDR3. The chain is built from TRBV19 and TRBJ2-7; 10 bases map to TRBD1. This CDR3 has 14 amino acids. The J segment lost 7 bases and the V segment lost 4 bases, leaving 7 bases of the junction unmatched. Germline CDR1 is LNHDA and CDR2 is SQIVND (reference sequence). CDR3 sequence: CASSTGQGSAEQYF. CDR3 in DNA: TGTGCCAGTAGTACGGGACAGGGGTCGGCAGAGCAGTACTTC.

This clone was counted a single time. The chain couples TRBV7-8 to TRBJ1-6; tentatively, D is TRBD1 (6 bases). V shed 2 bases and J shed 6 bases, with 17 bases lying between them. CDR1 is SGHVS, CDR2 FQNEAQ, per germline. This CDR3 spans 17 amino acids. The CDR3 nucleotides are TGTGCCAGCAGCTTACTTACCGGACAGATGATTAATTCACCCCTCCACTTT. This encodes CASSLLTGQMINSPLHF.

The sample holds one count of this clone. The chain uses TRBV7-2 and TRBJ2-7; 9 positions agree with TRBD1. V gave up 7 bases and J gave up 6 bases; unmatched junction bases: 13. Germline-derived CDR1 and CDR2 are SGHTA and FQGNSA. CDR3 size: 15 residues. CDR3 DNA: TGTGCCAGCACCCAAGACCGGGACAGGGTTGCCGAGCAGTACTTC. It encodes CASTQDRDRVAEQYF.